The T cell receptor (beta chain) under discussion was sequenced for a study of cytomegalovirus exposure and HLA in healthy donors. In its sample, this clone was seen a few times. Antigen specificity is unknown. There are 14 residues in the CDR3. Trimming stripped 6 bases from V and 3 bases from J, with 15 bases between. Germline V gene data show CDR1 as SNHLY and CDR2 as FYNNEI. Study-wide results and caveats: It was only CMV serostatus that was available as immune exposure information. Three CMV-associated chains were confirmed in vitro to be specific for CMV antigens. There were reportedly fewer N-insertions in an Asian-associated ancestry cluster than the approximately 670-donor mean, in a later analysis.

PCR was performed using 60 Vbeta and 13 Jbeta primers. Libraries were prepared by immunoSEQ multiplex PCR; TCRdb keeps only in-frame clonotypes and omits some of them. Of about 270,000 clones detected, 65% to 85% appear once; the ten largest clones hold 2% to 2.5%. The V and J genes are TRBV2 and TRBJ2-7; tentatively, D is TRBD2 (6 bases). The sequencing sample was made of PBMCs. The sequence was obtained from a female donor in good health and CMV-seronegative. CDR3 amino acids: CASRPGLPNYEQYF. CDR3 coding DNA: TGTGCCAGCAGGCCGGGACTTCCAAACTACGAGCAGTACTTC.